This T cell receptor (beta chain) comes out of a study of blood T cell repertoires in COVID-19. TCRdb's copy holds only in-frame clones and misses some; the assay was immunoSEQ multiplex PCR. The sample lists approximately 240,000 clones, around 80% occurring once. This CDR3 comprises 16 residues. V was shortened by 1 base and J by 9 bases, with 16 bases between the two germline ends. Per the germline V gene, CDR1 is SEHNR and CDR2 is FQNEAQ (reference sequence). The V gene is TRBV7-9, the J gene TRBJ1-6; a weak D match, TRBD1 (6 bases). This receptor was identified in a woman aged 80 or older with active or convalescent COVID-19. Material for sequencing was peripheral blood. The CDR3 sequence: CASSLGLGRDISPLHF. CDR3 DNA sequence: TGTGCCAGCAGCTTAGGGTTGGGCAGGGACATTTCACCCCTCCACTTT. Based on the CDR3 plus reference TRBV7-9 and TRBJ1-6, the full variable domain is DTGVSQNPRHKITKRGQNVTFRCDPISEHNRLYWYRQTLGQGPEFLTYFQNEAQLEKSRLLSDRFSAERPKGSFSTLEIQRTEQGDSAMYLCASSLGLGRDISPLHFGNGTRLTVT.